Below are 27 T cell receptor beta chains sequenced from a single sample in a study of CD8 T cells in ankylosing spondylitis. MiXCR, applied by TCRdb to the 5' RACE reads, yields one record per CDR3 protein. The data contain about 39,000 distinct CDR3 sequences, 10% of them singletons. Sequencing used blood, either unsorted or a sorted T cell fraction (not recorded which). These receptors were taken from a male donor with ankylosing spondylitis or in good health (not recorded which).

This clonotype was seen ten or more times. J is TRBJ2-5 and V is TRBV24-1, with no clear D. Trimming shortened V by 5 bases and J by 5 bases, and 11 bases separated the two germline ends. The CDR3 covers 13 residues. Germline V gives CDR1 KGHDR, CDR2 SFDVKD. The DNA for the CDR3 is TGTGCCACCAGTGTTGGCGGCGGCGAGACCCAGTACTTC. This sequence encodes CATSVGGGETQYF.

Ten or more counts support this clonotype. The chain joins TRBV9 to TRBJ2-5; tentatively, D is TRBD1 or TRBD2 (7 bases each). V was shortened by 4 bases and J by 5 bases, with 15 bases between the two germline ends. The CDR3 contains 14 residues. CDR1 is SGDLS and CDR2 is YYNGEE in the germline V gene. This CDR3 is CASSRNRGGETQYF. The CDR3 DNA follows: TGTGCCAGCAGCCGCAACAGGGGAGGGGAGACCCAGTACTTC.

This clonotype occurred many times. The chain joins TRBV2 to TRBJ2-1, with 10 bases matching TRBD2. Unmatched junction bases numbered 4, after V lost 3 bases and J lost 2 bases. CDR1 and CDR2 from the germline V gene are SNHLY and FYNNEI. The CDR3 consists of 16 residues. The CDR3 bases are TGTGCCAGCAGTGAGCTAGCGGGAGCCCCCTACAATGAGCAGTTCTTC. Protein product: CASSELAGAPYNEQFF.

This clonotype was seen ten or more times. The chain combines TRBV5-1 with TRBJ2-1, with D perhaps matching TRBD2 (6 bases). V gave up 4 bases and J gave up 5 bases, with 16 bases separating them. The CDR3 is made up of 15 amino acids. Germline-derived CDR1 and CDR2 are SGHRS and YFSETQ. The DNA of the CDR3 is TGCGCCAGCAGCCCCGGGGGAACGACAGACAATGAGCAGTTCTTC. Translating gives CASSPGGTTDNEQFF.

This clonotype was counted ten times or more. This sequence joins TRBV20-1 and TRBJ2-4; TRBD1 aligns across 8 bases. The germline V gene encodes CDR1 DFQATT and CDR2 SNEGSKA (reference sequence). The V gene end was trimmed by 6 bases and the J gene end by 6 bases; junction bases not matched to a gene: 13. CDR3 length: 15 residues. CDR3 amino acids: CSAEQDRERGNIQYF. The CDR3 DNA sequence: TGCAGTGCGGAACAGGACAGGGAAAGAGGAAACATTCAGTACTTC.

There are many counts of this clonotype. The chain's CDR3 is CASRNRGDNQPQHF. CDR3 bases: TGTGCCAGCAGGAACAGGGGCGACAATCAGCCCCAGCATTTT. This chain uses TRBV28 with TRBJ1-5, with 7 bases fitting TRBD1. The CDR3 is made up of 14 amino acids. V was pared by 6 bases and J by 3 bases, with 5 bases of the junction left unmatched. Germline CDR1 is MDHEN and CDR2 is SYDVKM.

The count of this clonotype is one. The V call is TRBV4-2, the J call TRBJ2-1; either TRBD1 or TRBD2 may fit D (5 bases each). Trimming cost V 10 bases and J 0 bases, with 16 bases left between them. This CDR3 has 15 amino acids. CDR1 is LGHNA and CDR2 is YNFKEQ in the germline V gene. The CDR3 nucleotides are TGTGCCATGGGCCCGGGGCTCACCTCCTACAATGAGCAGTTCTTC. Protein: CAMGPGLTSYNEQFF.

This clonotype was counted ten times or more. This chain connects TRBV28 to TRBJ2-3, with 9 bases aligning to TRBD2. The ends lost 3 bases at V and 4 bases at J; junction bases unmatched: 5. This CDR3 comprises 15 residues. CDR1 and CDR2 from the germline V gene are MDHEN and SYDVKM. CDR3 coding DNA: TGTGCCAGCAGTTTGCCTAGCGGGATCCCAGATACGCAGTATTTT. Translated, it gives CASSLPSGIPDTQYF.

In this sample, this clonotype turned up many times. The chain uses TRBV5-1 and TRBJ2-7; TRBD2 matches at 9 bases. The CDR3 spans 15 residues. CDR1 is SGHRS, CDR2 YFSETQ, per germline. V gave up 2 bases and J gave up 3 bases; unmatched junction bases: 6. CDR3 in amino acids: CASSFSSGAFYEQYF. In DNA form, the CDR3 reads TGCGCCAGCAGCTTCTCTAGCGGGGCCTTCTACGAGCAGTACTTC.

The chain joins TRBV28 to TRBJ2-5; D not resolved. This CDR3 is 12 amino acids long. Germline V gene lookup returns CDR1 MDHEN and CDR2 SYDVKM. The V gene lost 5 bases and the J gene lost 3 bases, with 7 bases spanning the gap. CDR3 in DNA: TGTGCCAGCAGTCTCAGGAAAGAGACCCAGTACTTC. This gives the protein CASSLRKETQYF.

The table lists this clonotype with many counts. The V call is TRBV18, the J call TRBJ2-1, with TRBD2 matching over 8 bases. Trimming at V came to 6 bases and at J to 8 bases, leaving 9 bases not matched to a gene. Germline CDR1 and CDR2: KGHSH and LQKENI. The CDR3 runs 14 residues. The CDR3 coding sequence is TGTGCCAGCTCCCGGACTAGCATGAGCCATGAGCAGTTCTTC. It yields the protein CASSRTSMSHEQFF.

Here the CDR3 DNA reads TGTGCCAGCAGCTTAAGCGGGAGGCCCACAGATACGCAGTATTTT. This encodes CASSLSGRPTDTQYF. The gene calls are TRBV11-3 and TRBJ2-3, with 9 bases identical to TRBD2. The J segment lost 2 bases and the V segment lost 2 bases, leaving 2 bases of the junction unmatched. Germline CDR1 is SGHNT and CDR2 is YENEEA. CDR3 length equals 15 residues.

This clonotype was seen repeatedly, ten times or more. The V call is TRBV5-1, the J call TRBJ2-3; 13 bases line up with TRBD2. The CDR3 is made up of 13 amino acids. Trimming removed 7 bases from V and 5 bases from J; junction bases left unmatched: 1. CDR1 and CDR2 (germline): SGHRS, YFSETQ. CDR3: CASGLAGVDTQYF. The CDR3 DNA sequence: TGCGCCAGCGGACTAGCGGGAGTAGATACGCAGTATTTT. Full variable domain (rest looked up from reference TRBV5-1 and TRBJ2-3): KAGVTQTPRYLIKTRGQQVTLSCSPISGHRSVSWYQQTPGQGLQFLFEYFSETQRNKGNFPGRFSGRQFSNSRSEMNVSTLELGDSALYLCASGLAGVDTQYFGPGTRLTVL.

This clonotype appeared many times. This chain joins TRBV20-1 and TRBJ2-7; TRBD2 agrees at 10 bases. V lost 0 bases to trimming and J lost 12 bases; unmatched junction nucleotides: 5. CDR1 and CDR2 from the germline V gene are DFQATT and SNEGSKA (reference sequence). The CDR3 consists of 12 residues. CDR3 sequence: CSARDSGLARYF. The CDR3 DNA is TGCAGTGCTAGAGATTCGGGACTAGCGCGGTACTTC.

Ten or more counts support this clonotype. This sequence joins TRBV12-3 or TRBV12-4 and TRBJ1-2; a possible D gene is TRBD1 (6 bases). Trimming shortened V by 6 bases and J by 8 bases, and 13 bases separated the two germline ends. The CDR3 spans 12 residues. The CDR3 region has the DNA TGTGCCAGCAGCAGCACAGGGAAAGGCTACACCTTC. It yields the protein CASSSTGKGYTF.

The chain couples TRBV29-1 to TRBJ2-7; no reliable D call. The germline CDR1 and CDR2 sequences are SQVTM and ANQGSEA. The CDR3 runs 13 residues. Trimming pared 7 bases from V and 0 bases from J, leaving 13 bases between. The CDR3 is CSAAQVPSYEQYF. The CDR3 bases are TGCAGCGCTGCTCAGGTTCCCTCCTACGAGCAGTACTTC.

This clonotype was seen many times. An end of the junction differs from the germline gene, which may be a read error. This chain links TRBV6-5 with TRBJ1-3, with unresolved D. Germline V gene sequence: CDR1 MNHEY, CDR2 SVGAGI. This CDR3 has 11 amino acids. Here the CDR3 reads CASSYGRGLVF. The CDR3 DNA sequence: TGTGCCAGCAGTTACGGTCGGGGATTGGTGTTT.

The sample holds many counts of this clonotype. V and J are TRBV5-1 and TRBJ1-3; tentative D call: TRBD1 (6 bases). V lost 3 bases, J lost 1 base, and 14 bases lay in between. CDR3 size: 16 residues. From germline, CDR1 is SGHRS and CDR2 YFSETQ. The CDR3 loop reads CASSWEQGLSGNTIYF. The CDR3 DNA is TGCGCCAGCAGCTGGGAACAGGGTTTGTCTGGAAACACCATATATTTT. The full variable domain, its missing parts supplied by reference TRBV5-1 and TRBJ1-3, is KAGVTQTPRYLIKTRGQQVTLSCSPISGHRSVSWYQQTPGQGLQFLFEYFSETQRNKGNFPGRFSGRQFSNSRSEMNVSTLELGDSALYLCASSWEQGLSGNTIYFGEGSWLTVV.

The sample holds many counts of this clonotype. The chain is built from TRBV2 and TRBJ2-3; 10 bases line up with TRBD2. CDR1 is SNHLY, CDR2 FYNNEI, per germline. There are 14 residues in the CDR3. The ends lost 9 bases at V and 2 bases at J; junction bases unmatched: 5. The DNA for the CDR3 is TGTGCCAGTAGGCTAGCGGGAGCCACAGATACGCAGTATTTT. Translation gives CASRLAGATDTQYF.

V is TRBV6-2 or TRBV6-3 and J is TRBJ1-1; D is ambiguous. The CDR3 extends over 16 amino acids. Germline CDR1 reads MNHEY; CDR2 reads SVGEGT. Trimming pared 3 bases from V and 2 bases from J, leaving 16 bases between. The CDR3 reads CASSYLGITANTEAFF. As DNA, the CDR3 is TGTGCCAGCAGTTATCTGGGGATTACAGCTAACACTGAAGCTTTCTTT.

This clonotype was recorded at least ten times. The chain links TRBV4-3 to TRBJ2-1; 8 nucleotides agree with TRBD2. The CDR3 loop spans 16 amino acids. After removal of 0 bases from V and 2 bases from J, the junction contained 3 bases not matched to a gene. Germline CDR1 and CDR2: LGHNA and YSLEER. Written as DNA, the CDR3 is TGCGCCAGCAGCCAAGATCCAGCGGGGGCCTACAATGAGCAGTTCTTC. Protein product: CASSQDPAGAYNEQFF.

This clonotype came up many times. This chain joins TRBV9 and TRBJ1-4; D is unresolved. Germline lookup yields CDR1 SGDLS and CDR2 YYNGEE. The CDR3 is 14 amino acids. Trimming removed 0 bases from V and 7 bases from J, with 10 bases in between. CDR3 coding DNA: TGTGCCAGCAGCGTAGGCCACCTGAGTGAAAAACTGTTTTTT. It encodes CASSVGHLSEKLFF.

This clonotype appeared many times. V and J are TRBV7-2 and TRBJ2-3; TRBD2 matches at 10 bases. CDR3 length equals 16 residues. Germline loops: CDR1 SGHTA, CDR2 FQGNSA. With 6 bases clipped from V and 0 bases from J, the junction kept 6 bases outside the gene matches. The CDR3 spells CASRNKAGGSTDTQYF. For the CDR3, the DNA is TGTGCCAGCAGGAACAAAGCGGGAGGGAGCACAGATACGCAGTATTTT.

The chain couples TRBV5-1 to TRBJ2-1; D is perhaps TRBD2 (5 bases). Germline CDR1 reads SGHRS; CDR2 reads YFSETQ. Trimming removed 2 bases at V and 1 base at J, with 13 bases between. CDR3 size: 16 residues. CDR3 amino acids: CASSFEGGMSYNEQFF. The CDR3 DNA is TGCGCCAGCAGCTTTGAGGGTGGGATGTCCTACAATGAGCAGTTCTTC.

This clonotype appeared many times. V and J are TRBV20-1 and TRBJ2-1; D may be TRBD1 (6 bases). Germline V gene sequence: CDR1 DFQATT, CDR2 SNEGSKA (reference sequence). The length of the CDR3 is 14 residues. V was shortened by 7 bases and J by 5 bases, with 18 bases between the two germline ends. This CDR3 is CSGEGLNRDNEQFF. The CDR3 coding sequence is TGCAGTGGGGAAGGACTGAACAGGGACAATGAGCAGTTCTTC.

This clonotype appeared many times. The chain links TRBV2 to TRBJ2-5, with 9 bases fitting TRBD1. Trimming cost V 5 bases and J 5 bases; bases outside gene matches: 6. This CDR3 has 14 amino acids. CDR1 is SNHLY, CDR2 FYNNEI, per germline. The CDR3 DNA is TGTGCCAGCAGTTACACAGGGGGCTGGGAGACCCAGTACTTC. Translated, it gives CASSYTGGWETQYF.

There are a few counts of this clonotype. This rearrangement joins TRBV10-3 to TRBJ1-1; D is perhaps TRBD1 (5 bases). The germline V and J ends were trimmed by 6 bases and 5 bases, with 19 bases remaining between them. The CDR3 contains 15 residues. CDR1 and CDR2 (germline): ENHRY, SYGVKD. The CDR3 loop reads CAIRTEVGHGTEAFF. The DNA of the CDR3 is TGTGCCATCAGGACCGAGGTGGGGCACGGGACTGAAGCTTTCTTT.